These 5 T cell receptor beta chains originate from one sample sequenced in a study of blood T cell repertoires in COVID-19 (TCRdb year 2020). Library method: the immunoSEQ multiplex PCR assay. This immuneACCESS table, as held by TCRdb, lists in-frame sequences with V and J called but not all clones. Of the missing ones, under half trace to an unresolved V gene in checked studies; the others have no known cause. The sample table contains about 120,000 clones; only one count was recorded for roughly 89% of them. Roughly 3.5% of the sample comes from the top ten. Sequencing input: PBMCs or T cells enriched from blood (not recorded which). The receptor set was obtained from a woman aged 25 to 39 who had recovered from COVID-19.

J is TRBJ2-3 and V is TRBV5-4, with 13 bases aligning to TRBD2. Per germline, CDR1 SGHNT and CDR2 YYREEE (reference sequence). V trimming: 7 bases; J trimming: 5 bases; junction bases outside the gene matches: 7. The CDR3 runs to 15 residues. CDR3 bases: TGTGCCAGCCGACTAGCGGGAGGTCCGGGAGATACGCAGTATTTT. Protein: CASRLAGGPGDTQYF.

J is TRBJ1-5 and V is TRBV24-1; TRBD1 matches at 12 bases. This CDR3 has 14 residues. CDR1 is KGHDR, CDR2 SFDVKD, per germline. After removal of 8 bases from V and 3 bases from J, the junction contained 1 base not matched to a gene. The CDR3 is CATKGQGANQPQHF. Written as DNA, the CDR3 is TGTGCCACCAAGGGACAGGGGGCCAATCAGCCCCAGCATTTT.

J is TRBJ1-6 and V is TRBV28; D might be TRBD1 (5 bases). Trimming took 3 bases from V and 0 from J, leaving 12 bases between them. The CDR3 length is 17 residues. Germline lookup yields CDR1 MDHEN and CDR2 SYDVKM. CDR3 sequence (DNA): TGTGCCAGCAGTTTGGGTCACAGGAGCTCCTATAATTCACCCCTCCACTTT. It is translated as CASSLGHRSSYNSPLHF.

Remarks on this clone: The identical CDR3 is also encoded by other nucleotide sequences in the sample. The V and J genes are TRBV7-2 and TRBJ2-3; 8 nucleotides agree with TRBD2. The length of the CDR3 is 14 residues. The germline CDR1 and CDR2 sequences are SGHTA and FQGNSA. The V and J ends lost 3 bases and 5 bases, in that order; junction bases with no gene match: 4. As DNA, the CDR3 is TGTGCCAGCAGCTTGGGTCTAGCGGGAGATACGCAGTATTTT. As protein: CASSLGLAGDTQYF.

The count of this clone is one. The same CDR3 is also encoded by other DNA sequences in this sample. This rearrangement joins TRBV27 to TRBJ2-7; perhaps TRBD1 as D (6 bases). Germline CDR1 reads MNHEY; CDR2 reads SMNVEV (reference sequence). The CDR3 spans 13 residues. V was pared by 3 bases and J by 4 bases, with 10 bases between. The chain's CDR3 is CASSFGQGYEQYF. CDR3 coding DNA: TGTGCCAGCAGTTTTGGGCAGGGGTACGAGCAGTACTTC.